This entry lists 18 T cell receptor beta chains sequenced from one sample in a study of T cells after yellow fever vaccination. TCRdb called the 5' RACE reads again in MiXCR, with one record for every CDR3 protein. Of 130,000 or so distinct CDR3 sequences listed, 12% to 15% are singletons. The sequencing here drew on CD8+ T cells sorted from PBMCs, taken 5 days after the yellow fever booster vaccination. The origin of the receptors is a man between 18 and 29 years old who received the YFV17D yellow fever vaccine.

The V call is TRBV9, the J call TRBJ2-5; D possibly corresponds to TRBD2 (6 bases). V lost 4 bases and J lost 5, with 18 bases in between. The CDR3 has 15 residues. The V gene's germline CDR1 is SGDLS and CDR2 YYNGEE. DNA for the CDR3: TGTGCCAGCAGCCTCACCGGGGCAAGCGGGGAGACCCAGTACTTC. Residues: CASSLTGASGETQYF.

The rearrangement uses TRBV5-1 and TRBJ1-1; maybe TRBD1 (5 bases). This CDR3 has 15 residues. Deletions cut 2 bases from V and 5 bases from J, with 16 bases between. Germline V CDR1 and CDR2: SGHRS, YFSETQ. The DNA of the CDR3 is TGCGCCAGCAGCTTAATCGACAGCTCGAATACTGAAGCTTTCTTT. Amino acids: CASSLIDSSNTEAFF.

This clonotype turned up a few times. V usage is TRBV27 and J usage is TRBJ2-1; a possible D gene is TRBD1 (6 bases). CDR3 length equals 16 residues. Germline CDR1 is MNHEY and CDR2 is SMNVEV (reference sequence). Trimming shortened V by 6 bases and J by 8 bases, and 23 bases separated the two germline ends. The CDR3 sequence: CASSFIGQGIEDEQFF. The CDR3, as DNA: TGTGCCAGCAGCTTTATAGGCCAGGGGATCGAAGATGAGCAGTTCTTC.

In this sample, this clonotype turned up a few times. This chain joins TRBV18 and TRBJ2-5, with 9 bases identical to TRBD1. Germline V gives CDR1 KGHSH, CDR2 LQKENI. This CDR3 has 15 residues. V was clipped by 3 bases and J by 3 bases; unmatched bases: 5. The CDR3 nucleotides are TGTGCCAGCTCACCGAGGACAGGGGTCGAAGAGACCCAGTACTTC. This encodes CASSPRTGVEETQYF.

The chain uses TRBV20-1 and TRBJ2-2, with 9 bases fitting TRBD2. V lost 1 base, J lost 0 bases, and 6 bases stayed unmatched. The CDR3 spans 17 residues. Germline V gene lookup returns CDR1 DFQATT and CDR2 SNEGSKA (reference sequence). The CDR3 loop is CSARGGTSPTNTGELFF. The CDR3, as DNA: TGCAGTGCTAGAGGCGGGACTAGCCCCACGAACACCGGGGAGCTGTTTTTT.

This clonotype was seen many times. V gene TRBV6-4 combines with J gene TRBJ2-2, with D tentatively TRBD1 or TRBD2 (5 bases each). With 2 bases removed from V and 3 bases from J, the gap between germline ends came to 7 bases. This CDR3 comprises 14 residues. Germline V CDR1 and CDR2: MRHNA, SNTAGT. CDR3 in DNA: TGTGCCAGCAGTGACAGGGGAGACACCGGGGAGCTGTTTTTT. Translating gives CASSDRGDTGELFF.

This clonotype was detected only a few times. The V and J genes are TRBV5-1 and TRBJ1-1; D possibly corresponds to TRBD1 (6 bases). Germline CDR1 and CDR2: SGHRS and YFSETQ. The ends were cut back, 3 bases at V and 5 bases at J, with 23 bases in the middle. There are 17 residues in the CDR3. The CDR3 DNA sequence: TGCGCCAGCAGCTCTGGGGGCAGATCGAACCTTGAAACTGAAGCTTTCTTT. Protein sequence: CASSSGGRSNLETEAFF.

This clonotype was found a few times. This chain uses TRBV18 with TRBJ2-5, with 8 bases fitting TRBD1. In germline, CDR1 is KGHSH, CDR2 LQKENI. CDR3 size: 17 residues. The ends lost 3 bases at V and 2 bases at J; junction bases unmatched: 11. As DNA, the CDR3 is TGTGCCAGCTCACCGGGACAAGGGACAGGCTCACAAGAGACCCAGTACTTC. Residues: CASSPGQGTGSQETQYF.

In its sample, this clonotype was seen a few times. The chain links TRBV20-1 to TRBJ1-2; D uncertain. The V gene's germline CDR1 is DFQATT and CDR2 SNEGSKA (reference sequence). This CDR3 comprises 13 residues. Between the trimmed V and J ends, which lost 1 base and 3 bases, there was a span of 9 bases. The CDR3 sequence is CSARVREHYGYTF. In nucleotides, the CDR3 is TGCAGTGCTAGAGTAAGGGAACACTATGGCTACACCTTC.

This chain uses TRBV7-6 with TRBJ1-4; D unclear. Germline values: CDR1 SGHVS, CDR2 FNYEAQ. Trimming took 5 bases from V and 5 from J, leaving 21 bases between them. The CDR3 consists of 17 residues. The CDR3 is CASSPLPDGNLNEKLFF. CDR3 sequence (DNA): TGTGCCAGCAGCCCTCTTCCCGACGGAAACCTAAATGAAAAACTGTTTTTT.

CDR3 sequence reads: CSVDQSGFTDTQYF. DNA of the CDR3: TGCAGCGTTGATCAATCAGGGTTCACAGATACGCAGTATTTT. The J gene is TRBJ2-3, the V gene TRBV29-1; TRBD1 is a possible D gene (5 bases). This CDR3 spans 14 amino acids. Germline-derived CDR1 and CDR2 are SQVTM and ANQGSEA. The V end was cut by 3 bases, the J end by 2 bases, with 12 bases between.

The chain carries TRBV11-2 and TRBJ2-1; D is undetermined. This CDR3 is built from 12 residues. V gave up 1 base and J gave up 10 bases, with 8 bases separating them. Germline V gene data show CDR1 as SGHAT and CDR2 as FQNNGV. The CDR3 nucleotides are TGTGCCAGCAGCTTAGTGGATCCGGAGCAGTTCTTC. It codes for CASSLVDPEQFF.

The chain recombines TRBV5-6 with TRBJ2-7; D may be TRBD1 (6 bases). Per the germline V gene, CDR1 is SGHDT and CDR2 is YYEEEE. This CDR3 is built from 14 residues. The V gene lost 4 bases and the J gene lost 3 bases, with 14 bases spanning the gap. The CDR3 nucleotides read TGTGCCAGCAGCCCACAGGGTTTTATCTACGAGCAGTACTTC. Protein sequence: CASSPQGFIYEQYF.

This clonotype was seen a few times. The chain recombines TRBV6-2 or TRBV6-3 with TRBJ2-1; 10 nucleotides line up with TRBD2. The germline V gene encodes CDR1 MNHEY and CDR2 SVGEGT. This CDR3 has 13 amino acids. Trimming removed 5 bases from V and 7 bases from J; junction bases left unmatched: 2. The CDR3 is CASSVTSGNEQFF. The CDR3 bases are TGTGCCAGCAGTGTGACTAGCGGGAATGAGCAGTTCTTC.

This chain uses TRBV2 with TRBJ2-1; D may be TRBD1 or TRBD2 (7 bases each). Trimming pared 10 bases from V and 7 bases from J, leaving 17 bases between. The CDR3 covers 13 residues. Germline CDR1 SNHLY, CDR2 FYNNEI. As DNA, the CDR3 is TGTGCCACCAGAGCAGGGGGGGTGAATGAGCAGTTCTTC. Translated: CATRAGGVNEQFF.

This clonotype occurred a few times. The chain has TRBV5-4 and TRBJ2-2, with a tentative D call TRBD2 (5 bases). From germline, CDR1 is SGHNT and CDR2 YYREEE (reference sequence). Between the trimmed V and J ends, which lost 4 bases and 5 bases, there was a span of 12 bases. The CDR3 runs to 14 residues. The CDR3 protein is CASSPVTGTGELFF. The CDR3 DNA is TGTGCCAGCAGCCCCGTGACGGGGACCGGGGAGCTGTTTTTT.

This chain links TRBV7-9 with TRBJ1-1; TRBD1 agrees at 7 bases. Per the germline V gene, CDR1 is SEHNR and CDR2 is FQNEAQ (reference sequence). J lost 0 bases, V lost 4 bases, and 11 bases had no gene match. The CDR3 extends over 17 amino acids. CDR3 sequence (DNA): TGTGCCAGCAGCTCCCTTCGGACGGACAGGTTGAACACTGAAGCTTTCTTT. It yields the protein CASSSLRTDRLNTEAFF.

The V gene is TRBV6-5, the J gene TRBJ2-2; D remains unclear. This CDR3 region has 13 residues. V was cut by 0 bases and J by 6 bases, with 5 bases left in between. CDR1 MNHEY and CDR2 SVGAGI come from the germline V gene. This chain's CDR3 is CASSYSSPGELFF. In nucleotides, the CDR3 is TGTGCCAGCAGTTACTCGTCACCCGGGGAGCTGTTTTTT.